This TCR beta chain was profiled in a study of cytomegalovirus exposure and HLA in healthy donors. Overall study results and limits: It was reported that the classifier diagnosed cytomegalovirus status with high specificity and sensitivity in both the original and validation cohorts. Cytomegalovirus association was assigned to about 150 TCR beta chains.

Repertoires were generated with immunoSEQ multiplex PCR, while TCRdb's copy carries only in-frame clones and drops some. Among some 200,000 clones, about 93% were seen once, and the ten largest hold more than 1%. This CDR3 has 15 amino acids. CDR1 and CDR2 (germline): MNHGY, SVAAGI. The V end was cut by 2 bases, the J end by 1 base, with 9 bases between. As to this clone: Its antigen is as yet unknown.

The validation cohort, a group of 120 or so subjects, included the donors and was separate from the roughly 670-subject first cohort. Specimen: PBMCs. This receptor was obtained from a woman between 18 and 29 years old in good health and CMV-seronegative. The chain carries TRBV6-9 and TRBJ1-3; D remains ambiguous. This chain's CDR3 is CASSYLELSGNTIYF. DNA for the CDR3: TGTGCCAGCAGTTATCTGGAGCTATCTGGAAACACCATATATTTT.